The source of this T cell receptor (beta chain) is a study of blood T cell repertoires in COVID-19. Across the whole study: Samples taken during acute and convalescent COVID-19 were collected in the United States, Italy and Spain.

The length of the CDR3 is 16 residues. CDR1 MDHEN and CDR2 SYDVKM come from the germline V gene. V gave up 4 bases and J gave up 2 bases; unmatched junction bases: 5. Under the authors' procedure: Reference gene primers were amplified, and this amplification served to estimate nucleated cell counts. Assay: immunoSEQ multiplex PCR; the TCRdb copy retains only in-frame clones and omits some. V and J calls and clone size follow that table, whereas D and trimming were derived from the DNA. The sample has more than 85,000 clones, roughly 90% seen once. Input material: peripheral blood. The receptor's source is a man in his 70s with acute or convalescent COVID-19. V is TRBV28 and J is TRBJ2-5; 12 nucleotides align to TRBD2. CDR3: CASSSTSGSFQETQYF. For the CDR3, the DNA is TGTGCCAGCAGTTCGACTAGCGGGAGTTTTCAAGAGACCCAGTACTTC.